This T cell receptor (beta chain) was captured in a study of early T cells in non-severe SARS-CoV-2 infection. Study outcomes and limitations: Database matching using VDJdb favored anti-spike CD8 responses, with private and CD4 specificities left missing.

Individual cDNA molecules each received unique molecular identifiers attached to them. TCRdb fed the 5' RACE reads into MiXCR, producing one record per CDR3 protein. The repertoire holds around 59,000 distinct CDR3 sequences, with about 9.8% as singletons. This clonotype occurred a few times. Antigen specificity is unknown. V was clipped by 2 bases and J by 2 bases; unmatched bases: 3. Germline V gene data show CDR1 as SEHNR and CDR2 as FQNEAQ (reference sequence). The CDR3 runs to 15 residues. This chain links TRBV7-9 with TRBJ2-7; 10 positions agree with TRBD1. The specimen was whole blood. This sequence was found in an adult who was a healthcare worker with PCR-confirmed SARS-CoV-2 infection or an uninfected control (not recorded which). The CDR3 protein is CASSLMTGGAYEQYF. CDR3 DNA: TGTGCCAGCAGCTTAATGACAGGGGGCGCCTACGAGCAGTACTTC.